This TCR beta chain appears in the sequencing data of a study of blood T cell repertoires in COVID-19. Study-wide context: Sample material is recorded as cDNA or gDNA derived from T cells, B-cell-depleted T cells, or PBMCs.

V was shortened by 5 bases and J by 6 bases, with 11 bases between the two germline ends. The CDR3 is 12 amino acids. Looked up from germline, CDR1 is SGHVS and CDR2 is FQNEAQ. Original processing methods: Amplifying reference gene primers gave estimates of nucleated cell counts. Only in-frame clones appear in the TCRdb table, and some are missing; sequencing was by immunoSEQ multiplex PCR. D and trimming were read from the DNA, whereas the V and J calls and clone size are those reported in that table. This sample has a few hundred thousand clones, with roughly 90% found just once. Across over 20 US areas, participants ranged in age from 18 to 89 years. Cohorts were based on clinical histories the participants reported.

The chain employs TRBV7-8 and TRBJ2-7; D is uncertain. The specimen sequenced was PBMCs or T cells enriched from blood (not recorded which). The clonotype originates from a young woman with acute COVID-19. The CDR3 loop reads CASSQAFREQYF. In DNA form, the CDR3 reads TGTGCCAGCAGCCAAGCCTTTCGCGAGCAGTACTTC.